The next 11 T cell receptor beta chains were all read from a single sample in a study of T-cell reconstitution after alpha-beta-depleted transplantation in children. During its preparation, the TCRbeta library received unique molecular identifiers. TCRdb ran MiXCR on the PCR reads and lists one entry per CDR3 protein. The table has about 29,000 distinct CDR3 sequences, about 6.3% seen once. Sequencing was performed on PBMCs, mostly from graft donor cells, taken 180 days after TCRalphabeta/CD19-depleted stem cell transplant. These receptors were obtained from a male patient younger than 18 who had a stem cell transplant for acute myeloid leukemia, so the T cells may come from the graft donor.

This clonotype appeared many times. CDR3 loop: CASSPSRTSGDTDTQYF. The CDR3 DNA follows: TGTGCCAGCTCACCATCTCGGACTAGCGGGGACACAGATACGCAGTATTTT. V and J are TRBV18 and TRBJ2-3; TRBD2 matches 12 bases. V dropped 2 bases and J dropped 2; count of bases not matched to a gene: 5. This CDR3 is built from 17 residues. Germline V gene lookup returns CDR1 KGHSH and CDR2 LQKENI.

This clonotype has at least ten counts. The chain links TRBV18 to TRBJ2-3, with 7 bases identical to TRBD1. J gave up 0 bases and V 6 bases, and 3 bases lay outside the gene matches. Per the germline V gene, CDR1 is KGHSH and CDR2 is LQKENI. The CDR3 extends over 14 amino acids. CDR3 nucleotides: TGTGCCAGCTCGCCGGGACAGAGCACAGATACGCAGTATTTT. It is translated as CASSPGQSTDTQYF.

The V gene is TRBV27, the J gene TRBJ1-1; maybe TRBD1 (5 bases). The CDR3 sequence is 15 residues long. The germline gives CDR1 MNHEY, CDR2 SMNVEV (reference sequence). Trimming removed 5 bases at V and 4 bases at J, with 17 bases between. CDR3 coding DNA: TGTGCCAGCAGTCTCCGGGGCATCTGGGTCACTGAAGCTTTCTTT. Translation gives CASSLRGIWVTEAFF.

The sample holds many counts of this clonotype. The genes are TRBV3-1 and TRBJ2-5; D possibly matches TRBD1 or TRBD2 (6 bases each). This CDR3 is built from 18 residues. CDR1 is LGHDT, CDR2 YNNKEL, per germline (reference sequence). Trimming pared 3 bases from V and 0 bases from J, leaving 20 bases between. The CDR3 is CASSHLLRGAGHQETQYF. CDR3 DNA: TGTGCCAGCAGCCATCTCCTTAGGGGGGCGGGGCACCAAGAGACCCAGTACTTC.

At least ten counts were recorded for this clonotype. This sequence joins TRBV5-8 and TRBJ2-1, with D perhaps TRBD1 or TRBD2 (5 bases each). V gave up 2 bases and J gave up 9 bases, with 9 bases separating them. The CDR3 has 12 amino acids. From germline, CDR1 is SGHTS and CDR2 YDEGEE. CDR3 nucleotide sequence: TGTGCCAGCAGCTTTACTGGGGGTGAGCAGTTCTTC. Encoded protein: CASSFTGGEQFF.

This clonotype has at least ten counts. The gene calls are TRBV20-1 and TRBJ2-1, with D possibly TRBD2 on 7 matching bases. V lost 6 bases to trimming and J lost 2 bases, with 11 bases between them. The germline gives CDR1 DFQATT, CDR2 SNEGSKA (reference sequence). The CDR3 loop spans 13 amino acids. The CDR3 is CSAAGGPYNEQFF. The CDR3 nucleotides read TGCAGTGCAGCCGGGGGGCCCTACAATGAGCAGTTCTTC.

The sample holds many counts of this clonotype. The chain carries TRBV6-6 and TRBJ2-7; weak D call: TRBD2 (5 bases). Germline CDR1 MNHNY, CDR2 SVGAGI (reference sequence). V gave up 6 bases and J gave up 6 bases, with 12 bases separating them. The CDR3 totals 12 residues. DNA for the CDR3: TGTGCCAGCAGCCACGGCCGGGGCGAGCAGTACTTC. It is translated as CASSHGRGEQYF.

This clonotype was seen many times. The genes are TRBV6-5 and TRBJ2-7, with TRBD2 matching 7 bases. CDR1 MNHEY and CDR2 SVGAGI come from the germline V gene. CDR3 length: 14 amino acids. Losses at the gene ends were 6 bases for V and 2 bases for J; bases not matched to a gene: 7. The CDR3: CASSPAGLPYEQYV. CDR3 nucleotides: TGTGCCAGCAGCCCAGCGGGGTTACCCTACGAGCAGTACGTC.

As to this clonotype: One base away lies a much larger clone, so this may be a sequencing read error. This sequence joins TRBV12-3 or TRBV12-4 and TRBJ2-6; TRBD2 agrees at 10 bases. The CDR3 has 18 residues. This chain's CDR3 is CARSLRSSGRTGANVLTF. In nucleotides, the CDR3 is TGTGCCCGCAGTTTGAGGTCTAGCGGGAGAACTGGGGCCAACGTCCTGACTTTC.

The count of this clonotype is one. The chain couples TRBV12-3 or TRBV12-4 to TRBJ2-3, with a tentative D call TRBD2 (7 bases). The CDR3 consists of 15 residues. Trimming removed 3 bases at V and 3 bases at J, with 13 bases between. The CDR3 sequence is CASSFQKGGTDTQYF. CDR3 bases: TGTGCCAGCAGTTTTCAGAAGGGGGGGACAGATACGCAGTATTTT.

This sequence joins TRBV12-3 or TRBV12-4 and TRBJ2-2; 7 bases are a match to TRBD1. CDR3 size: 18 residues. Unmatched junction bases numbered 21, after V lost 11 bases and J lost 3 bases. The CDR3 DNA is TGTGCCCGCTGTCGTCAACCTCCCGGGACAGTAGACACCGGGGAGCTGTTTTTT. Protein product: CARCRQPPGTVDTGELFF.